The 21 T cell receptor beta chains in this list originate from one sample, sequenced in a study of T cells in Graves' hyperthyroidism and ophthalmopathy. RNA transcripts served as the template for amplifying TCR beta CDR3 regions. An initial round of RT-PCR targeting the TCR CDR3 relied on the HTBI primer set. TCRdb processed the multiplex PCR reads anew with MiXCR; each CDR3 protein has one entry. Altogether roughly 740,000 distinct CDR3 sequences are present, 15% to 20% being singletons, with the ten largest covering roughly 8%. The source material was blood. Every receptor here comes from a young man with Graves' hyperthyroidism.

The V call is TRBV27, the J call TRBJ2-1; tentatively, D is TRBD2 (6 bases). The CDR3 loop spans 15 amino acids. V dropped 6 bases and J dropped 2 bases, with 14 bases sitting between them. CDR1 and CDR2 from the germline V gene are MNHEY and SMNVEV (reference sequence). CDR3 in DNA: TGTGCCAGCAGGGACCCGGGGACTCCCTACAATGAGCAGTTCTTC. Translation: CASRDPGTPYNEQFF.

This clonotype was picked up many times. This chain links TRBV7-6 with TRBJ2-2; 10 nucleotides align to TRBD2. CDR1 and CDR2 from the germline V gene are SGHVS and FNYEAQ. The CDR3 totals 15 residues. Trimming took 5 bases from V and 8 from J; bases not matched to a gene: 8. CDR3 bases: TGTGCCAGCAGCGAACTAGCGGGGCCGATGGGGGAGCTGTTTTTT. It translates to CASSELAGPMGELFF.

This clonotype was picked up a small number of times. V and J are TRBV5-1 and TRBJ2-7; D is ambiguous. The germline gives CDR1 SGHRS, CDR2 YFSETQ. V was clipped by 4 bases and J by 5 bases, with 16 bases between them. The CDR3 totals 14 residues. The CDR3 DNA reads TGCGCCAGCAGCCGTACGGGTGCGTGGGACGAGCAGTACTTC. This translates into CASSRTGAWDEQYF.

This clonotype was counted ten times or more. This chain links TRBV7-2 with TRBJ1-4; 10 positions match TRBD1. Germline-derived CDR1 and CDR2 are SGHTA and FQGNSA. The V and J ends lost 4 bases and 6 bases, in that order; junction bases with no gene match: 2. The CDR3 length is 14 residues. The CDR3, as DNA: TGTGCCAGCAGCTCCGGGACAGGGGATGAAAAACTGTTTTTT. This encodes CASSSGTGDEKLFF.

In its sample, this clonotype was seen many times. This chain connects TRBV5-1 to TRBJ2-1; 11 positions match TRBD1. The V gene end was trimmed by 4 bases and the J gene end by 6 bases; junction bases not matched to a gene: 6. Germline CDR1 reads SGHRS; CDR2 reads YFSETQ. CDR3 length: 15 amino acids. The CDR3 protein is CASSPRDRGANEQFF. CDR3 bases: TGCGCCAGCAGCCCCCGGGACAGGGGGGCCAATGAGCAGTTCTTC.

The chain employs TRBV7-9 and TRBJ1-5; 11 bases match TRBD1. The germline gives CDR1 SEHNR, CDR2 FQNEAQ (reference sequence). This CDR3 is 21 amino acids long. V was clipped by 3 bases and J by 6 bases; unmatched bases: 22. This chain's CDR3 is CASSLVVGKPGQGDRSQPQHF. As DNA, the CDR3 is TGTGCCAGCAGCTTGGTGGTTGGCAAGCCGGGACAGGGGGACAGGAGTCAGCCCCAGCATTTT.

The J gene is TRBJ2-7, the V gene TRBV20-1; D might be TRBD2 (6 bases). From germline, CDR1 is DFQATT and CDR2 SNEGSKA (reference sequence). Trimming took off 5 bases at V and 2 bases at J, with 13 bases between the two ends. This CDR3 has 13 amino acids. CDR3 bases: TGCAGTGCTGGGGACTTTGGCACCTACGAGCAGTACTTC. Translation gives CSAGDFGTYEQYF.

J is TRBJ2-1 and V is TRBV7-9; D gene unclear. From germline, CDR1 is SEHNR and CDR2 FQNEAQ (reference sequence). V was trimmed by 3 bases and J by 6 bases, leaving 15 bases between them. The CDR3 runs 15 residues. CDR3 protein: CASSFVGGPVNEQFF. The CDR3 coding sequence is TGTGCCAGCAGCTTCGTGGGTGGCCCGGTCAATGAGCAGTTCTTC.

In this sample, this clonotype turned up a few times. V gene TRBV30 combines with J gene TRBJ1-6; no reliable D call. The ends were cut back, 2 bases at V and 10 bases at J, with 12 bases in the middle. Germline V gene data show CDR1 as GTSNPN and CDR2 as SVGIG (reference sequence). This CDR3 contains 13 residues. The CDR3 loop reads CAWSRLDGSPLHF. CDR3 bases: TGTGCCTGGAGTCGGTTGGATGGGTCACCCCTCCACTTT.

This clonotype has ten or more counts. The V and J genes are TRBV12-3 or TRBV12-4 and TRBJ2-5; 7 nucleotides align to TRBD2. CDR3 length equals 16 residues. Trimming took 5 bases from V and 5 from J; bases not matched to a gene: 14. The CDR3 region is CASSLLGLGSRETQYF. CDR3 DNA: TGTGCCAGCAGTCTACTAGGACTAGGTAGCCGGGAGACCCAGTACTTC.

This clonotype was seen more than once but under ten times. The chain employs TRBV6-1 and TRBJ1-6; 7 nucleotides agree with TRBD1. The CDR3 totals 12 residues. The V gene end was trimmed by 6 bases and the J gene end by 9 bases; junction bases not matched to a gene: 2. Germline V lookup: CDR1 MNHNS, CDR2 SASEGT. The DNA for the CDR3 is TGTGCCAGCAGAGAGGGGGCTTCACCCCTCCACTTT. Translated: CASREGASPLHF.

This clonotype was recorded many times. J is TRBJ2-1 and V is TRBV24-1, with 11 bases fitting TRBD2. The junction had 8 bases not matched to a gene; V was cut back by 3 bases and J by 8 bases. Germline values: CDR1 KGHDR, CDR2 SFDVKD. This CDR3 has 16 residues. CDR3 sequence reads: CATSDVSGRERDEQFF. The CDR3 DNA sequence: TGTGCCACCAGTGATGTTAGCGGGAGGGAGAGGGATGAGCAGTTCTTC.

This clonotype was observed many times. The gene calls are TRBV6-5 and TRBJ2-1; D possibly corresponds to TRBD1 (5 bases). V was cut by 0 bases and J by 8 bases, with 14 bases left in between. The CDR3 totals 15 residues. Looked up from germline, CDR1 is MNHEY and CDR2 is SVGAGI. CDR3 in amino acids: CASSYSDSPTHEQFF. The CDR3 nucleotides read TGTGCCAGCAGTTACTCAGACAGTCCCACCCATGAGCAGTTCTTC.

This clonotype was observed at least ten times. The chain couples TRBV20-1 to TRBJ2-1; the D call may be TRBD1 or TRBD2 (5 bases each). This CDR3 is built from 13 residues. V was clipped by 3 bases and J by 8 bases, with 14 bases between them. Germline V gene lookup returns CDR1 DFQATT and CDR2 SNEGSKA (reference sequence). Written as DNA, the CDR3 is TGCAGTGCTAGGTCAGGGAGCTCTGATGAGCAGTTCTTC. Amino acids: CSARSGSSDEQFF.

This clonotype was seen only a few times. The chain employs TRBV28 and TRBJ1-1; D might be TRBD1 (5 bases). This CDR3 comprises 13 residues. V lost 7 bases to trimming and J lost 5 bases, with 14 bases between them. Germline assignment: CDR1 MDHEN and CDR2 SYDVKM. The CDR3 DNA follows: TGTGCCAGCAAGGTCAGGGCGACGACTGAAGCTTTCTTT. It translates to CASKVRATTEAFF.

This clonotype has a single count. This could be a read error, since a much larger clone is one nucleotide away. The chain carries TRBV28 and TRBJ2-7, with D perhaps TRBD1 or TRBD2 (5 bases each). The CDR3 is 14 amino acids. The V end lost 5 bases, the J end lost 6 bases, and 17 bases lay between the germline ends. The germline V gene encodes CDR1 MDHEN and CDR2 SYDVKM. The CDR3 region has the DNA TGTGCCAGCAGTGTTGGGGGTCGTGCAGTCGAGCAGTACTTC. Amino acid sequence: CASSVGGRAVEQYF.

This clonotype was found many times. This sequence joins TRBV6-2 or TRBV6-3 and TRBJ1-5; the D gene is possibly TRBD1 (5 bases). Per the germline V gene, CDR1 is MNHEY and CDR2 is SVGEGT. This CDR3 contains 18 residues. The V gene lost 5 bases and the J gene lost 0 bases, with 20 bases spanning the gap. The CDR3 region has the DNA TGTGCCAGCAGTCCTATGGGGCTTCGGGAATATAGCAATCAGCCCCAGCATTTT. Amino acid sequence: CASSPMGLREYSNQPQHF.

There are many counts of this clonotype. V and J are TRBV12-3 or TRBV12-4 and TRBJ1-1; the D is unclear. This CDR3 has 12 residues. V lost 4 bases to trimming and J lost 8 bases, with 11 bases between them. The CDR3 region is CASSWTRGEAFF. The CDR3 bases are TGTGCCAGCAGTTGGACCCGAGGGGAAGCTTTCTTT.

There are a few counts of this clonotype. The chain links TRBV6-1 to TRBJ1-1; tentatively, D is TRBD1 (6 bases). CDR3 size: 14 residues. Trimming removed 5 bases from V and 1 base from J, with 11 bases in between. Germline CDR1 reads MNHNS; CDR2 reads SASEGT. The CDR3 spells CASSRQVGNTEAFF. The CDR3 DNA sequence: TGTGCCAGCAGTAGACAGGTTGGGAACACTGAAGCTTTCTTT.

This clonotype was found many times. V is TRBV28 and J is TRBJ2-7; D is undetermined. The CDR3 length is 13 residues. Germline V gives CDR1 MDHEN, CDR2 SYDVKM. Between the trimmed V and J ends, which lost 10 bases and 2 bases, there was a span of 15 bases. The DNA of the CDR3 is TGTGCCACCACTGGGTGGGCAGCCTACGAGCAGTACTTC. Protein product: CATTGWAAYEQYF.

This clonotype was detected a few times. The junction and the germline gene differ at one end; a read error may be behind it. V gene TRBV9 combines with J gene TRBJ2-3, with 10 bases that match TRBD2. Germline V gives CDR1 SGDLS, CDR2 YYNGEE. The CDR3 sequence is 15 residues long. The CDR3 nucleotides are TGTGCCAGCAGCCCCGGGACTAGCGAGGTCGATACGCAATATTTT. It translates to CASSPGTSEVDTQYF.